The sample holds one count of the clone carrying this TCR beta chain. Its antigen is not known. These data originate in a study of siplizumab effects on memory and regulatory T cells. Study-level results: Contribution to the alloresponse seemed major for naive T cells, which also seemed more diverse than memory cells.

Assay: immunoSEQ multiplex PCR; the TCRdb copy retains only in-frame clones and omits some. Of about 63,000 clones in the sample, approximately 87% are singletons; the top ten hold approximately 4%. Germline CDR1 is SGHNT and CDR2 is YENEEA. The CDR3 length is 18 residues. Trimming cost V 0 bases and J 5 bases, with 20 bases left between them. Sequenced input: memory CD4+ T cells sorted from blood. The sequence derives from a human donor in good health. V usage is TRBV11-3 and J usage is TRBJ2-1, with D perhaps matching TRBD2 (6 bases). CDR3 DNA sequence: TGTGCCAGCAGCTTAGATCACGGGGGTTCAATTATAAACAATGAGCAGTTCTTC. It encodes CASSLDHGGSIINNEQFF.